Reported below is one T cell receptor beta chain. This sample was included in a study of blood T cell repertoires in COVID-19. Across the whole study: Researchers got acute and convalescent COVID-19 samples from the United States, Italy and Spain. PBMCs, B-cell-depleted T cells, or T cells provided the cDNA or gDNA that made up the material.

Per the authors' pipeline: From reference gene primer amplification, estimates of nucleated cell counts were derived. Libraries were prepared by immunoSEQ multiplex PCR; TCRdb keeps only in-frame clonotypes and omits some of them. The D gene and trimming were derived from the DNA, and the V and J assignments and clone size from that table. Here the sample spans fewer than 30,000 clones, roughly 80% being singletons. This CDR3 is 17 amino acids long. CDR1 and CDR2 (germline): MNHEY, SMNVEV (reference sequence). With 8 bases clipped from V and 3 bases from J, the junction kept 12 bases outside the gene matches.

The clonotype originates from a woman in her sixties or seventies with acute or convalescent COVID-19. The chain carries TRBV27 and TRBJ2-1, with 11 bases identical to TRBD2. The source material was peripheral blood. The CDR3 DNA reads TGTGCCAGCGGCTCCCCGGGACTAGCGGCGGTCTACAATGAGCAGTTCTTC. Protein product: CASGSPGLAAVYNEQFF.